This T cell receptor (beta chain) was identified during a study of shared clonotypes between healthy human individuals (dated by TCRdb to the early 2020s). Turning to the overall study: The cohort included a few men and a couple of women between 18 and 49 years of age. The study deeply sequenced blood TCR repertoires of five healthy adults to estimate repertoire size and the extent of clonotype sharing between individuals. To increase sequencing depth and limit assay-specific biases, different laboratories used diverse techniques to prepare libraries and sequence TCR repertoires. Each donor's leukapheresis produced roughly between roughly 0.85 and 10 billion PBMCs.

With regard to this clone: The antigen it recognizes is unknown. No base quality information exists; no much larger clone differs at one position.

The CDR3 runs 15 amino acids, cysteine and phenylalanine included. Just CDR3 DNA is preserved here, 45 bases in frame from base 1. The CDR1 and CDR2 encoded by the germline V gene are SGHTA and FQGNSA. The germline ends are 13 bases apart after V is trimmed by 3 bases and J by 1 base. TCR CDR3 regions were amplified from genomic DNA by multiplex PCR using the deep immunoSEQ assay. Extracted genomic DNA from each cell subset was distributed evenly across all wells of several immunoSEQ 96-well plates, and each plate was treated as a replicate. For unsorted PBMC, approximately 0.3 ug genomic DNA, equal to approximately 30,000 T cell genomes, was loaded into each replicate PCR. Genomic DNA from unsorted PBMC was sequenced over ten immunoSEQ deep assay plates. The purified libraries were quantified using a Qubit 3.0 fluorometer, sized with a Bioanalyzer 2100, and then quantified again using the KAPA Library Quantification kit. Every immunoSEQ 96-well plate was sequenced on a separate single-read 150-cycle Illumina NextSeq 550 flow cell. In the original analysis: Because the immunoSEQ output held only junctional sequences and lacked quality scores, the filtering could not match the filtering applied to full-length reads. To assign V/J genes and CDR3, sequences were annotated against IMGT germline references using PyIR, a Python wrapper for IgBLAST v1.9. Reads were filtered out if the reads had weak V/J assignments (E-value above 1e-6), no CDR3, stop codons, out-of-frame junctions, or ambiguous translated residues. V3J clonotypes were defined by identical inferred V gene, J gene, and CDR3 amino acid sequence. The percentage overlap between two repertoires was calculated by dividing the number of shared unique clonotypes by the size of the smaller repertoire. Three approaches were used to assess repertoire richness: RTK rarefaction, the Chao1 estimator, and Recon v2.1 estimates of unobserved clonotypes. TCRdb stores this immuneACCESS table with in-frame sequences only. Part of the clones is absent; in the studies checked, under half of the shortfall reflects unresolved V genes, and no reason is known for the rest. That table supplies the V and J calls and clone size; D and trimming were determined from the DNA. This sample holds 450,000 to 500,000 clones; 70% to 80% were observed only once. Approximately 12% of the sample is taken by the ten largest.

Healthy HIV-negative adults with no recently reported acute infections or vaccinations were included as donors. Every donor was a Caucasian adult residing in Nashville, Tennessee, USA. For unsorted samples, tens of millions of PBMCs were counted, and genomic DNA was extracted using the QIAamp DNA Blood Mini kit. Blood was obtained by leukapheresis, after which PBMCs were separated by Ficoll-Histopaque density gradient centrifugation and cryopreserved in liquid nitrogen vapor phase. Results the study describes overall, beyond this receptor: Sampling was limited to blood, and TCR repertoires in tissue likely differ from TCR repertoires in blood. Based on pairwise subsampling, the degree of clonotype sharing among donors was expected to be affected by sequencing depth. Because the study included only a small number of donors, the genetic and exposure-history diversity represented was limited.

This receptor was identified in a woman in her thirties or forties in good health. Some clones in this sample may be carry-over from other donors' samples. The chain links TRBV7-2 with TRBJ2-7, with the D segment identity uncertain. The sequencing sample was made of PBMCs. The CDR3 reads CASSLGLGYSYEQYF. The DNA sequence reads TGTGCCAGCAGCTTGGGTCTTGGCTATTCCTACGAGCAGTACTTC.